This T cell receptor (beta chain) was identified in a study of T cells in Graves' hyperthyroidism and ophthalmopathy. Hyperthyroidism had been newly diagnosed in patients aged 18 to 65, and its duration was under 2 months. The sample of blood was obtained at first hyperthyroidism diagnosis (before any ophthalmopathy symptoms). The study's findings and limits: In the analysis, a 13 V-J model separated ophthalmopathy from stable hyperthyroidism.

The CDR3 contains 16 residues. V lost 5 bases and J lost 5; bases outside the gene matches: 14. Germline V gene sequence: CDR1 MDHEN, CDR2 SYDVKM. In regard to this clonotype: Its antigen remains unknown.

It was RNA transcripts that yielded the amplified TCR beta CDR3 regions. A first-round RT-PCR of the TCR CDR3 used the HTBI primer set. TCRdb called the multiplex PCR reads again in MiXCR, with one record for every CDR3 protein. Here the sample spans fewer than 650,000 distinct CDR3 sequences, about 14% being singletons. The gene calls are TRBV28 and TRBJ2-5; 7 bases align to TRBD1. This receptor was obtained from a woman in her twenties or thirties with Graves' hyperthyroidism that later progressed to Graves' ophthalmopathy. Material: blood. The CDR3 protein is CASSPTGRPQGETQYF. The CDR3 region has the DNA TGTGCCAGCAGTCCTACGGGTAGGCCACAGGGGGAGACCCAGTACTTC.